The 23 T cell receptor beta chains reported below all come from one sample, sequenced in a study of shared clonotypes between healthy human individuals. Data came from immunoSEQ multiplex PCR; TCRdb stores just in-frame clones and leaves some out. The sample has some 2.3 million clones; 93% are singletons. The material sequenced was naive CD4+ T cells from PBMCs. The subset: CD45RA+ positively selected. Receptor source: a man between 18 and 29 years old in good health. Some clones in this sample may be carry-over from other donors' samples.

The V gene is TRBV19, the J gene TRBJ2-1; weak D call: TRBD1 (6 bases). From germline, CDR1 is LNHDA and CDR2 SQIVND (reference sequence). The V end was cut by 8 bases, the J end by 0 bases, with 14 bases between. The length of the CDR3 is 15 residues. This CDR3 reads CASGQGISSYNEQFF. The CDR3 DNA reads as TGTGCCAGTGGCCAGGGGATTAGCTCCTACAATGAGCAGTTCTTC.

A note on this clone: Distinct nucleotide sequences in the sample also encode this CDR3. CDR3: CASSFSGNTEAFF. The CDR3 DNA sequence: TGTGCCAGCAGCTTCTCCGGGAACACTGAAGCTTTCTTT. The gene calls are TRBV5-6 and TRBJ1-1, with D unresolved. The germline V and J ends were trimmed by 2 bases and 1 base, with 6 bases remaining between them. CDR3 length: 13 amino acids. Germline CDR1 and CDR2: SGHDT and YYEEEE.

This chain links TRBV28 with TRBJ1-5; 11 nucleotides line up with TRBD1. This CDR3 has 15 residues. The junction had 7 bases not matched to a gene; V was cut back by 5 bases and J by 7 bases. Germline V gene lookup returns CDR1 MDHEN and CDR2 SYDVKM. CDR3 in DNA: TGTGCCAGCAGTCCCCCGGGACAGGGGGGCCAGCCCCAGCATTTT. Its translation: CASSPPGQGGQPQHF.

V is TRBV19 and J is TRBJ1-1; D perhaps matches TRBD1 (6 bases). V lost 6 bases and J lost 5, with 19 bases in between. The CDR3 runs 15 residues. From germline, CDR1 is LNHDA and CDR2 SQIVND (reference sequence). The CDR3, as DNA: TGTGCCAGTAGGACCAGGGGTACATTGGGAACTGAAGCTTTCTTT. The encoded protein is CASRTRGTLGTEAFF.

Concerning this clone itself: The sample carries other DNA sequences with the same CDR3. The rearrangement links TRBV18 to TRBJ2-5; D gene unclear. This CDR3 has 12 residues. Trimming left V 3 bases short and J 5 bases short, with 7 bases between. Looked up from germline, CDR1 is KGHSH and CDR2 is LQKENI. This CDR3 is CASSPGPETQYF. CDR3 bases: TGTGCCAGCTCACCTGGTCCGGAGACCCAGTACTTC.

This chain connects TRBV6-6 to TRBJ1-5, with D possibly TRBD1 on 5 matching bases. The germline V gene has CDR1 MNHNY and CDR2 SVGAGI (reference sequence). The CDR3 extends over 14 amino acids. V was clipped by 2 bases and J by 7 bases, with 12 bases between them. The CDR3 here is CASSYAGGNQPQHF. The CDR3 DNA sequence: TGTGCCAGCAGTTACGCGGGGGGGAACCAGCCCCAGCATTTT.

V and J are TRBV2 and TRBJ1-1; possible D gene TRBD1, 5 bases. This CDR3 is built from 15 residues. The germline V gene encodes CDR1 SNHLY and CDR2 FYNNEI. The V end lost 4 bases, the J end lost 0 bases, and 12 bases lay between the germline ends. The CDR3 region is CASSGKTALNTEAFF. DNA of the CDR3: TGTGCCAGCAGTGGGAAGACAGCCTTGAACACTGAAGCTTTCTTT.

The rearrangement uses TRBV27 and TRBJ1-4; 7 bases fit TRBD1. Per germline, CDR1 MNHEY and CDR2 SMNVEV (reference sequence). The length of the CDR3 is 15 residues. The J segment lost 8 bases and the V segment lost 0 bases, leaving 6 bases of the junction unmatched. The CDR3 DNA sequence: TGTGCCAGCAGTTTATCTTCAGGGGGACGGGAAAAACTGTTTTTT. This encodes CASSLSSGGREKLFF.

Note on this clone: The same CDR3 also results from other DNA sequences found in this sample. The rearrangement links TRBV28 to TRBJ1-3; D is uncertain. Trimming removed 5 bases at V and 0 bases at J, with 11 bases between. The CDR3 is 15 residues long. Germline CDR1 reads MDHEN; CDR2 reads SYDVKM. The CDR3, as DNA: TGTGCCAGCAGTCCTTCCGGTAGCTCTGGAAACACCATATATTTT. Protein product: CASSPSGSSGNTIYF. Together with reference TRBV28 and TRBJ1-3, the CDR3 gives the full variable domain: DVKVTQSSRYLVKRTGEKVFLECVQDMDHENMFWYRQDPGLGLRLIYFSYDVKMKEKGDIPEGYSVSREKKERFSLILESASTNQTSMYLCASSPSGSSGNTIYFGEGSWLTVV.

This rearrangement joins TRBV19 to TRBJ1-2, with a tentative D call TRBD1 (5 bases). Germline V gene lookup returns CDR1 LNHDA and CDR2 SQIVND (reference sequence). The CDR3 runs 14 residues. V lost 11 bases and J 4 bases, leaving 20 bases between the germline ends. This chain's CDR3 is CAPKSGPLRYGYTF. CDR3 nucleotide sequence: TGTGCCCCCAAGTCGGGGCCGCTACGCTATGGCTACACCTTC.

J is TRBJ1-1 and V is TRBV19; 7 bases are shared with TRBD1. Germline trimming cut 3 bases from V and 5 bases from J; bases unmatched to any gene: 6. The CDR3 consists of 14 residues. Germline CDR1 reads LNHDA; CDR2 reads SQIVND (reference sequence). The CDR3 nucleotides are TGTGCCAGTAGTATTACAGGGGCCAGGACTGAAGCTTTCTTT. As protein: CASSITGARTEAFF. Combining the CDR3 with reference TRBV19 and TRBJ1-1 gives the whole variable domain DGGITQSPKYLFRKEGQNVTLSCEQNLNHDAMYWYRQDPGQGLRLIYYSQIVNDFQKGDIAEGYSVSREKKESFPLTVTSAQKNPTAFYLCASSITGARTEAFFGQGTRLTVV.

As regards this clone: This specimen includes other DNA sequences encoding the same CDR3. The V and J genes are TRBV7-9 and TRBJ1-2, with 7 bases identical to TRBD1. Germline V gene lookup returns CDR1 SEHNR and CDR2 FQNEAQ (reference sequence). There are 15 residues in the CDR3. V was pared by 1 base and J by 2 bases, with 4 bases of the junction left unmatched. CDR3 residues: CASSLGSGGNYGYTF. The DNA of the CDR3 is TGTGCCAGCAGCTTAGGGTCAGGGGGGAACTATGGCTACACCTTC. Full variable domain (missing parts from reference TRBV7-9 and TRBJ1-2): DTGVSQNPRHKITKRGQNVTFRCDPISEHNRLYWYRQTLGQGPEFLTYFQNEAQLEKSRLLSDRFSAERPKGSFSTLEIQRTEQGDSAMYLCASSLGSGGNYGYTFGSGTRLTVV.

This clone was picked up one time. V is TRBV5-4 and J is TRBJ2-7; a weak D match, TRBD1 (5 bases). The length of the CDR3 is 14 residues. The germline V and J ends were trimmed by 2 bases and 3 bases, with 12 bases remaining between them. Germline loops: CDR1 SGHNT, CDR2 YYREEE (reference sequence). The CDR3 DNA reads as TGTGCCAGCAGCTTCGGACACTCTGACTACGAGCAGTACTTC. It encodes CASSFGHSDYEQYF.

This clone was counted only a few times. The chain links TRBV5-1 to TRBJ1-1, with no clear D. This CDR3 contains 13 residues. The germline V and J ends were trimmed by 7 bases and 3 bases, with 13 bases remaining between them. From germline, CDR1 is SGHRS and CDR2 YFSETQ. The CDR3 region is CASGMDGDTEAFF. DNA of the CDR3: TGCGCCAGCGGGATGGATGGGGACACTGAAGCTTTCTTT. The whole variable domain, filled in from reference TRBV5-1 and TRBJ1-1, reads KAGVTQTPRYLIKTRGQQVTLSCSPISGHRSVSWYQQTPGQGLQFLFEYFSETQRNKGNFPGRFSGRQFSNSRSEMNVSTLELGDSALYLCASGMDGDTEAFFGQGTRLTVV.

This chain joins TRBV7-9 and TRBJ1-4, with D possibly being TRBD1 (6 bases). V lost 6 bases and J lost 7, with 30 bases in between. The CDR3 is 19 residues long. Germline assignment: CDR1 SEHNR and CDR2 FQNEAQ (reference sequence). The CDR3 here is CASSKFRITGGLMTEKLFF. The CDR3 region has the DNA TGTGCCAGCAGTAAATTCCGGATTACCGGGGGCCTGATGACTGAAAAACTGTTTTTT.

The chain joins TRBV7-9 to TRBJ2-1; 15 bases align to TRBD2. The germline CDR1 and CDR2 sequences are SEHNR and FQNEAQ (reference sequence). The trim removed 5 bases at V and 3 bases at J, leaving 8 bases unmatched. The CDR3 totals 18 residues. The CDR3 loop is CASSDGLAGGSFYNEQFF. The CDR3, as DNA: TGTGCCAGCAGCGACGGACTAGCGGGAGGGAGTTTCTACAATGAGCAGTTCTTC.

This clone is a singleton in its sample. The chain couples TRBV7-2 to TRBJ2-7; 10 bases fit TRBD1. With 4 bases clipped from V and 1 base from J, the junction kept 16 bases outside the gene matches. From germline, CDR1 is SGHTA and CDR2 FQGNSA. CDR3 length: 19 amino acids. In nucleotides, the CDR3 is TGTGCCAGCAGCTCAAACGGAGCCGGGACAGGGGCCGGTTCCTACGAGCAGTACTTC. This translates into CASSSNGAGTGAGSYEQYF.

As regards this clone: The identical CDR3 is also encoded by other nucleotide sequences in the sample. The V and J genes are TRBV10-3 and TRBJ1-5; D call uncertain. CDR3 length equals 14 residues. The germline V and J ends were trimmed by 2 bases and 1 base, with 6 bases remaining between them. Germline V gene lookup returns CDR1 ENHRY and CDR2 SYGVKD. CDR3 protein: CAISETGSNQPQHF. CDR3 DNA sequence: TGTGCCATCAGTGAGACGGGGAGCAATCAGCCCCAGCATTTT.

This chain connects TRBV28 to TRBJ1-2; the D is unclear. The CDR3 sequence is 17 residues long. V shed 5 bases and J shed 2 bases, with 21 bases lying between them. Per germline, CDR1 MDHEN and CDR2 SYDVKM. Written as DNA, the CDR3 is TGTGCCAGCAGTCCTCCGGGTGTGGCGGGGTCAAACTATGGCTACACCTTC. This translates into CASSPPGVAGSNYGYTF.

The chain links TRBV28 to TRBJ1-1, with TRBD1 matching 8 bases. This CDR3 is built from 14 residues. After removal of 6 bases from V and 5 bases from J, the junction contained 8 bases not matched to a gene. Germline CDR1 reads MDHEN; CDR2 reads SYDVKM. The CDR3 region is CASRHGQGWTEAFF. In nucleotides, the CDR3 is TGTGCCAGCAGGCACGGACAGGGTTGGACTGAAGCTTTCTTT.

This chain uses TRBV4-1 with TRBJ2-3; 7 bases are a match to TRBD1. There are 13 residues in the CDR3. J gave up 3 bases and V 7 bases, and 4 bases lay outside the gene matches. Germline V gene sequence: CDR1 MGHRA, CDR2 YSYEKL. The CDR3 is CASKGTATDTQYF. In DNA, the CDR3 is TGCGCCAGCAAGGGGACAGCTACAGATACGCAGTATTTT.

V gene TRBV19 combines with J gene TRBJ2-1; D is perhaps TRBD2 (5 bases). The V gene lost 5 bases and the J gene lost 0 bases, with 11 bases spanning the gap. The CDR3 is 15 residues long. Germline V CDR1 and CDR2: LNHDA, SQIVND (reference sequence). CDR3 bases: TGTGCCAGTAGTCAGCGGATGAGCTCCTACAATGAGCAGTTCTTC. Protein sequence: CASSQRMSSYNEQFF. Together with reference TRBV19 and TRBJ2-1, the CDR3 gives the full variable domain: DGGITQSPKYLFRKEGQNVTLSCEQNLNHDAMYWYRQDPGQGLRLIYYSQIVNDFQKGDIAEGYSVSREKKESFPLTVTSAQKNPTAFYLCASSQRMSSYNEQFFGPGTRLTVL.

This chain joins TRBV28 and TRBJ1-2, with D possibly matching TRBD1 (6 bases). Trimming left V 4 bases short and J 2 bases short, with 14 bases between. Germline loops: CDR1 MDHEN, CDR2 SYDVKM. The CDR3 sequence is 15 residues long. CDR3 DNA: TGTGCCAGCAGTTCCCGGGACATAGCAAACTATGGCTACACCTTC. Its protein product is CASSSRDIANYGYTF.